The 23 T cell receptor beta chains below come from one sample, sequenced in a study of response to subunit inactivated influenza vaccine. TCRdb called the RT-PCR reads again in MiXCR, with one record for every CDR3 protein. The sample records over 450,000 distinct CDR3 sequences, about an eighth being singletons. Sequenced here: PBMCs from blood, sampled about 40 days after vaccination. All receptors come from a man in his forties or fifties who received an inactivated influenza vaccine.

This clonotype was observed a handful of times. J is TRBJ2-1 and V is TRBV29-1; D may be TRBD1 (6 bases). Germline lookup yields CDR1 SQVTM and CDR2 ANQGSEA. Trimming left V 7 bases short and J 7 bases short, with 14 bases between. This CDR3 spans 12 amino acids. The CDR3 protein is CSAERTANEQFF. In nucleotides, the CDR3 is TGCAGCGCCGAGAGGACAGCTAATGAGCAGTTCTTC.

The rearrangement links TRBV29-1 to TRBJ1-4; D call uncertain. CDR3 size: 12 residues. CDR1 SQVTM and CDR2 ANQGSEA come from the germline V gene. V was shortened by 4 bases and J by 4 bases, with 7 bases between the two germline ends. The CDR3 coding sequence is TGCAGCGTTGCGGGGATTAATGAAAAACTGTTTTTT. This gives the protein CSVAGINEKLFF.

V usage is TRBV6-2 or TRBV6-3 and J usage is TRBJ2-5, with 8 positions matching TRBD2. The junction had 4 bases not matched to a gene; V was cut back by 5 bases and J by 2 bases. The V gene's germline CDR1 is MNHEY and CDR2 SVGEGT. The CDR3 spans 14 residues. The CDR3: CASSNKRGQETQYF. The CDR3 DNA follows: TGTGCCAGCAGTAACAAGCGGGGGCAAGAGACCCAGTACTTC.

CDR3 protein: CASSSLGLAGGISYEQYF. The CDR3 DNA reads as TGTGCCAGCAGTTCCCTCGGACTAGCGGGGGGGATTTCCTACGAGCAGTACTTC. The chain carries TRBV2 and TRBJ2-7; TRBD2 aligns across 15 bases. The CDR3 spans 18 residues. V gave up 5 bases and J gave up 1 base; unmatched junction bases: 9. Germline V CDR1 and CDR2: SNHLY, FYNNEI.

This chain links TRBV9 with TRBJ2-1; D ambiguous. Germline CDR1 reads SGDLS; CDR2 reads YYNGEE. V shed 3 bases and J shed 6 bases, with 16 bases lying between them. This CDR3 comprises 15 residues. This CDR3 is CASSAGSVVGNEQFF. CDR3 in DNA: TGTGCCAGCAGCGCAGGATCGGTCGTCGGCAATGAGCAGTTCTTC.

This chain links TRBV12-3 or TRBV12-4 with TRBJ2-1; TRBD1 aligns across 9 bases. There are 15 residues in the CDR3. Germline trimming cut 2 bases from V and 7 bases from J; bases unmatched to any gene: 6. The CDR3 is CASSLLGQGTNEQFF. DNA for the CDR3: TGTGCCAGCAGTTTATTGGGACAGGGAACTAATGAGCAGTTCTTC.

This clonotype has just a few counts. The chain combines TRBV4-3 with TRBJ2-5; D perhaps matches TRBD1 (5 bases). The ends were cut back, 3 bases at V and 4 bases at J, with 9 bases in the middle. The CDR3 is made up of 13 amino acids. The V gene's germline CDR1 is LGHNA and CDR2 YSLEER. The CDR3 DNA is TGCGCCAGCAGCCACCAGGGTGGAGAGACCCAGTACTTC. It encodes CASSHQGGETQYF.

A few counts support this clonotype. This sequence joins TRBV18 and TRBJ2-1, with 7 bases fitting TRBD2. Germline CDR1 KGHSH, CDR2 LQKENI. Trimming took 3 bases from V and 2 from J; bases not matched to a gene: 7. The length of the CDR3 is 16 residues. The CDR3 reads CASSPPGLRAYNEQFF. The CDR3 region has the DNA TGTGCCAGCTCACCGCCGGGACTAAGGGCCTACAATGAGCAGTTCTTC.

This clonotype was recorded many times. This chain uses TRBV12-3 or TRBV12-4 with TRBJ2-7, with 9 positions matching TRBD1. J was trimmed by 5 bases and V by 6 bases; bases with no gene match: 11. The CDR3 contains 15 residues. This CDR3 is CASRPGQGFIHEQYF. CDR3 in DNA: TGTGCCAGCAGGCCCGGACAGGGGTTCATCCACGAGCAGTACTTC.

This clonotype was seen at least ten times. CDR3 DNA sequence: TGCGCCAGCAGCTTGGGACACGGTGTCATAGAGCAGTACTTC. Translating gives CASSLGHGVIEQYF. The V call is TRBV5-1, the J call TRBJ2-7; no clear D. CDR3 length: 14 residues. Germline loops: CDR1 SGHRS, CDR2 YFSETQ. V lost 0 bases, J lost 7 bases, and 14 bases lay in between.

This sequence joins TRBV12-3 or TRBV12-4 and TRBJ2-4; D is possibly TRBD1 (5 bases). The ends were cut back, 6 bases at V and 0 bases at J, with 15 bases in the middle. The CDR3 has 16 amino acids. The DNA of the CDR3 is TGTGCCAGCAGGCGTACAGGACCGCTAGCCAAAAACATTCAGTACTTC. This encodes CASRRTGPLAKNIQYF.

A few counts support this clonotype. The CDR3 is CSAGGSGGYGYTF. In nucleotides, the CDR3 is TGCAGTGCTGGGGGTTCGGGGGGCTATGGCTACACCTTC. The chain couples TRBV20-1 to TRBJ1-2; the D gene is possibly TRBD1 (5 bases). The CDR3 length is 13 residues. Per the germline V gene, CDR1 is DFQATT and CDR2 is SNEGSKA (reference sequence). V was shortened by 5 bases and J by 4 bases, with 14 bases between the two germline ends.

This clonotype occurred a few times. This chain uses TRBV12-3 or TRBV12-4 with TRBJ2-2; D not resolved. With 5 bases removed from V and 6 bases from J, the gap between germline ends came to 7 bases. The CDR3 has 12 residues. Here the CDR3 reads CASSRVSGELFF. CDR3 DNA: TGTGCCAGCAGTAGGGTATCCGGGGAGCTGTTTTTT.

This clonotype has more than one count but fewer than ten. The chain links TRBV6-2 or TRBV6-3 to TRBJ2-7, with 10 bases lining up with TRBD2. This CDR3 is 15 amino acids long. Germline CDR1 MNHEY, CDR2 SVGEGT. Unmatched junction bases numbered 10, after V lost 5 bases and J lost 6 bases. This CDR3 is CASSQIPGLAFEQYF. The CDR3, as DNA: TGTGCCAGCAGTCAAATTCCGGGACTAGCGTTCGAGCAGTACTTC.

This chain links TRBV29-1 with TRBJ1-5, with 8 bases aligning to TRBD1. The CDR3 runs 14 residues. Germline V gene data show CDR1 as SQVTM and CDR2 as ANQGSEA. After removal of 6 bases from V and 6 bases from J, the junction contained 10 bases not matched to a gene. The CDR3 loop is CSVDQQGGGQPQHF. The CDR3, as DNA: TGCAGCGTAGACCAACAGGGGGGCGGTCAGCCCCAGCATTTT.

The V call is TRBV7-2, the J call TRBJ2-5; 11 bases align to TRBD1. Germline CDR1 reads SGHTA; CDR2 reads FQGNSA. This CDR3 has 16 residues. The trim removed 5 bases at V and 4 bases at J, leaving 9 bases unmatched. In nucleotides, the CDR3 is TGTGCCAGCAGCCCCCGGGCCGGACAGGGGGCAGAGACCCAGTACTTC. Translated: CASSPRAGQGAETQYF.

This clonotype appeared a few times. The chain carries TRBV20-1 and TRBJ2-5, with TRBD1 as a possible D gene (5 bases). The CDR3 runs to 13 residues. V was clipped by 0 bases and J by 1 base, with 6 bases between them. Germline-derived CDR1 and CDR2 are DFQATT and SNEGSKA (reference sequence). The CDR3 sequence: CSARDDSQETQYF. Written as DNA, the CDR3 is TGCAGTGCTAGAGATGACAGCCAAGAGACCCAGTACTTC.

The CDR3: CASRKLREKLFF. The DNA of the CDR3 is TGTGCCAGCAGAAAATTGCGTGAAAAACTGTTTTTT. V and J are TRBV12-3 or TRBV12-4 and TRBJ1-4; D gene ambiguous. Trimming left V 6 bases short and J 7 bases short, with 9 bases between. This CDR3 spans 12 amino acids.

In its sample, this clonotype was seen a few times. The V gene is TRBV15, the J gene TRBJ1-4; unclear D gene. This CDR3 region has 14 residues. V was shortened by 5 bases and J by 5 bases, with 12 bases between the two germline ends. Germline CDR1 and CDR2: LNHNV and YYDKDF (reference sequence). In DNA, the CDR3 is TGTGCCACCAGCCAGGTCGGGTCGAATGAAAAACTGTTTTTT. It yields the protein CATSQVGSNEKLFF.

This chain joins TRBV3-1 and TRBJ2-3, with TRBD2 as a possible D gene (5 bases). The V gene's germline CDR1 is LGHDT and CDR2 YNNKEL (reference sequence). This CDR3 spans 20 amino acids. With 1 base removed from V and 1 base from J, the gap between germline ends came to 24 bases. Written as DNA, the CDR3 is TGTGCCAGCAGCCAAGTGGGTGGCGCCGGTGGGCTAGCCGGCACAGATACGCAGTATTTT. Its translation: CASSQVGGAGGLAGTDTQYF.

At least ten counts were recorded for this clonotype. The chain carries TRBV12-3 or TRBV12-4 and TRBJ2-7, with 11 bases matching TRBD1. The CDR3 has 14 residues. Trimming removed 3 bases from V and 5 bases from J; junction bases left unmatched: 3. The CDR3 DNA sequence: TGTGCCAGCAGTTTCCGGGACAGGGGGAACGAGCAGTACTTC. Translated: CASSFRDRGNEQYF.

This clonotype appeared a few times. The CDR3 loop is CASSLVDRGANSPLHF. CDR3 nucleotide sequence: TGTGCCAGCAGCTTAGTTGACAGGGGAGCTAATTCACCCCTCCACTTT. The genes are TRBV7-8 and TRBJ1-6; 8 bases are shared with TRBD1. Unmatched junction bases numbered 5, after V lost 1 base and J lost 6 bases. Germline CDR1 reads SGHVS; CDR2 reads FQNEAQ. CDR3 length: 16 amino acids.

The chain uses TRBV12-3 or TRBV12-4 and TRBJ1-3, with no clear D. This CDR3 has 13 residues. V lost 0 bases to trimming and J lost 8 bases, with 8 bases between them. CDR3: CASSLAGIHTIYF. The DNA of the CDR3 is TGTGCCAGCAGTTTAGCAGGGATCCACACCATATATTTT.